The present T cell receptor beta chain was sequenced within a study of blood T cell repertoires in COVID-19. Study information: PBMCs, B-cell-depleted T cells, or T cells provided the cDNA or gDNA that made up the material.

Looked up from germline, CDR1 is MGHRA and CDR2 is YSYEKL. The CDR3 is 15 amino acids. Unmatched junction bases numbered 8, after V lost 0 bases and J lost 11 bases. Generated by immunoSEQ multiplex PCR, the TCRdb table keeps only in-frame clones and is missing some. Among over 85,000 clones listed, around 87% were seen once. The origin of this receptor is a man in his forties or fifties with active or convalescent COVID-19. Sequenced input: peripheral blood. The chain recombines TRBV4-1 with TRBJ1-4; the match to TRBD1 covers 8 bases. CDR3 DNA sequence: TGCGCCAGCAGCCAAGATAGGACAGGGTTTAGGAAACTGTTTTTT. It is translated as CASSQDRTGFRKLFF.